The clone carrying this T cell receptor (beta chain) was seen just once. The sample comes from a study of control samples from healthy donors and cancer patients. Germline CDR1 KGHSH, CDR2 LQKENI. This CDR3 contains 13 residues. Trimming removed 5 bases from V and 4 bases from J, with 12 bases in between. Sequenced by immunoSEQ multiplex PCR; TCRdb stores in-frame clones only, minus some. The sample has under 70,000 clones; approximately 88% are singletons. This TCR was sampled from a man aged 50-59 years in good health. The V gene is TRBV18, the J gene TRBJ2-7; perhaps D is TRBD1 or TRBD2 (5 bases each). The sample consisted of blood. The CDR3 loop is CASSVMGDYEQYF. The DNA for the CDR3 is TGTGCCAGCTCAGTCATGGGGGATTACGAGCAGTACTTC.